These 18 T cell receptor beta chains came from one sample sequenced in a study of cytomegalovirus exposure and HLA in healthy donors. The PCR made use of 60 Vbeta and 13 Jbeta primers. The table came from immunoSEQ multiplex PCR; TCRdb's copy has only in-frame clones and leaves some out. The data contain under 200,000 clones, around 77% of them singletons. What was sequenced was PBMCs. These receptors all stem from a man aged 60 to 75 in good health and CMV-seronegative.

A note on this clone: Other nucleotide sequences from this sample produce the same CDR3. The chain has TRBV5-1 and TRBJ2-5; 7 nucleotides agree with TRBD1. The germline CDR1 and CDR2 sequences are SGHRS and YFSETQ. V was pared by 4 bases and J by 5 bases, with 8 bases of the junction left unmatched. This CDR3 is 14 amino acids long. The CDR3 is CASSMDRTQETQYF. In DNA form, the CDR3 reads TGCGCCAGCAGCATGGACAGGACCCAGGAGACCCAGTACTTC.

The chain links TRBV7-2 to TRBJ2-3, with a possible D match to TRBD1 (6 bases). With 4 bases removed from V and 7 bases from J, the gap between germline ends came to 18 bases. This CDR3 contains 15 residues. The germline V gene has CDR1 SGHTA and CDR2 FQGNSA. CDR3 bases: TGTGCCAGCAGCTCCGGAGCTAGGACAGAGAATACGCAGTATTTT. Translation: CASSSGARTENTQYF.

The chain carries TRBV19 and TRBJ1-2; 12 bases fit TRBD1. J was trimmed by 8 bases and V by 5 bases; bases with no gene match: 6. CDR1 is LNHDA, CDR2 SQIVND, per germline (reference sequence). The CDR3 has 14 amino acids. The CDR3: CASSEPGQGAGYTF. The DNA of the CDR3 is TGTGCCAGTAGTGAACCGGGACAGGGGGCGGGCTACACCTTC.

The CDR3 coding sequence is TGCAGCGTTGAAGATACTAGCGGGAGTCCAGGGGATCAGTTCTTC. Its protein is CSVEDTSGSPGDQFF. The V gene is TRBV29-1, the J gene TRBJ2-1, with 11 bases fitting TRBD2. V trimming: 0 bases; J trimming: 13 bases; junction bases outside the gene matches: 11. Germline CDR1 is SQVTM and CDR2 is ANQGSEA. The CDR3 has 15 residues.

This chain links TRBV10-1 with TRBJ2-5; TRBD2 agrees at 8 bases. V was pared by 3 bases and J by 1 base, with 10 bases of the junction left unmatched. The CDR3 covers 17 residues. CDR1 and CDR2 (germline): WNHNN, SYGVQD (reference sequence). CDR3 amino acids: CASSEFVAGGLQETQYF. CDR3 DNA: TGCGCCAGCAGTGAATTTGTGGCGGGGGGACTCCAAGAGACCCAGTACTTC.

The V gene is TRBV19, the J gene TRBJ1-5; no definite D call. This CDR3 region has 12 residues. V was shortened by 6 bases and J by 3 bases, with 6 bases between the two germline ends. Germline assignment: CDR1 LNHDA and CDR2 SQIVND (reference sequence). In nucleotides, the CDR3 is TGTGCCAGTAGACAGTACAATCAGCCCCAGCATTTT. Translated, it gives CASRQYNQPQHF.

This clone is a singleton in its sample. The chain combines TRBV5-1 with TRBJ2-2; 11 bases fit TRBD1. The germline V gene encodes CDR1 SGHRS and CDR2 YFSETQ. The CDR3 runs 16 residues. The ends lost 4 bases at V and 2 bases at J; junction bases unmatched: 4. The CDR3 DNA sequence: TGCGCCAGCAGCCTAGGACAGGGGGCAAACACCGGGGAGCTGTTTTTT. Translation gives CASSLGQGANTGELFF.

The J gene is TRBJ2-5, the V gene TRBV27; 7 bases are a match to TRBD1. The end of the DNA is better explained by TRBJ2-7, so the J call may be wrong. Germline V CDR1 and CDR2: MNHEY, SMNVEV (reference sequence). This CDR3 region has 14 residues. The CDR3 here is CASSFVSGGREQYF. As DNA, the CDR3 is TGTGCCAGCAGTTTTGTTTCAGGGGGTCGCGAGCAGTACTTC.

The chain is built from TRBV27 and TRBJ2-3; 10 bases match TRBD2. This CDR3 has 17 residues. After removal of 3 bases from V and 3 bases from J, the junction contained 9 bases not matched to a gene. The germline gives CDR1 MNHEY, CDR2 SMNVEV (reference sequence). This CDR3 reads CASSFYGLADYTDTQYF. CDR3 nucleotides: TGTGCCAGCAGTTTTTATGGACTAGCGGATTATACAGATACGCAGTATTTT.

CDR3 DNA sequence: TGTGCCAGCAGTCCACAAAATGTTGACTGGCACAGCACAGATACGCAGTATTTT. Translating gives CASSPQNVDWHSTDTQYF. The rearrangement joins TRBV27 to TRBJ2-3; D call uncertain. Trimming took 5 bases from V and 0 from J, leaving 21 bases between them. The CDR3 totals 18 residues. From germline, CDR1 is MNHEY and CDR2 SMNVEV (reference sequence).

The V call is TRBV27, the J call TRBJ2-7; 14 positions agree with TRBD2. V was pared by 2 bases and J by 3 bases, with 6 bases of the junction left unmatched. The CDR3 is 17 residues long. Germline V gene sequence: CDR1 MNHEY, CDR2 SMNVEV (reference sequence). CDR3 sequence: CASSLRRLAGGRYEQYF. Here the CDR3 DNA reads TGTGCCAGCAGTTTACGCCGACTAGCGGGGGGGCGCTACGAGCAGTACTTC.

This chain joins TRBV5-1 and TRBJ2-3, with 11 bases that match TRBD2. The CDR3 is made up of 20 amino acids. After removal of 4 bases from V and 0 bases from J, the junction contained 16 bases not matched to a gene. Germline V gene lookup returns CDR1 SGHRS and CDR2 YFSETQ. This chain's CDR3 is CASSPLRRGLADASTDTQYF. Here the CDR3 DNA reads TGCGCCAGCAGCCCCCTTCGAAGGGGACTAGCGGACGCTAGCACAGATACGCAGTATTTT.

In its sample, this clone was seen once. DNA of the CDR3: TGTGCCAGCGGCAGGGAGCCCCAGGGGTATTACGAGCAGTACTTC. This codes for CASGREPQGYYEQYF. The gene calls are TRBV28 and TRBJ2-7; TRBD1 might be the D (6 bases). Germline CDR1 is MDHEN and CDR2 is SYDVKM. This CDR3 spans 15 amino acids. V lost 8 bases, J lost 4 bases, and 21 bases lay in between.

The sample holds one count of this clone. The DNA of the CDR3 is TGTGCCTGGAGTCCCGACCTTTGGAGGGGTGGCGGGGAGCTGTTTTTT. Protein sequence: CAWSPDLWRGGGELFF. This chain joins TRBV30 and TRBJ2-2, with a tentative D call TRBD2 (6 bases). Germline V lookup: CDR1 GTSNPN, CDR2 SVGIG (reference sequence). V lost 2 bases to trimming and J lost 7 bases, with 20 bases between them. This CDR3 region has 16 residues.

The chain joins TRBV7-2 to TRBJ1-1, with no clear D. V was clipped by 5 bases and J by 3 bases, with 10 bases between them. Per the germline V gene, CDR1 is SGHTA and CDR2 is FQGNSA. The CDR3 extends over 13 amino acids. The CDR3 nucleotides read TGTGCCAGCAGCGTTACGAGGGACACTGAAGCTTTCTTT. Protein: CASSVTRDTEAFF.

With regard to this clone: The identical CDR3 is also encoded by other nucleotide sequences in the sample. V gene TRBV30 combines with J gene TRBJ1-3, with D possibly matching TRBD1 (6 bases). The ends were cut back, 2 bases at V and 4 bases at J, with 12 bases in the middle. The CDR3 length is 14 residues. The germline CDR1 and CDR2 sequences are GTSNPN and SVGIG (reference sequence). CDR3 amino acids: CAWSLGGAGNTIYF. The CDR3 DNA reads as TGTGCCTGGAGTTTAGGGGGAGCAGGAAACACCATATATTTT.

Only a few counts were recorded for this clone. The J gene is TRBJ2-1, the V gene TRBV9; 8 nucleotides line up with TRBD2. J gave up 2 bases and V 6 bases, and 10 bases lay outside the gene matches. The CDR3 is 16 amino acids. Germline CDR1 is SGDLS and CDR2 is YYNGEE. The CDR3 loop is CASTPGGGEPYNEQFF. CDR3 sequence (DNA): TGTGCCAGCACTCCGGGGGGGGGCGAACCCTACAATGAGCAGTTCTTC.

V is TRBV19 and J is TRBJ2-2, with D perhaps matching TRBD1 (5 bases). This CDR3 region has 14 residues. Trimming cost V 1 base and J 7 bases, with 10 bases left between them. CDR1 is LNHDA and CDR2 is SQIVND in the germline V gene (reference sequence). In DNA, the CDR3 is TGTGCCAGTAGTATAGGTGGGGCCGGCGGGGAGCTGTTTTTT. It codes for CASSIGGAGGELFF.